The rows below give T cell receptor beta chains drawn from one sample of a study of control samples from healthy donors and cancer patients. Assay: immunoSEQ multiplex PCR; the TCRdb copy retains only in-frame clones and omits some. The profile covers 95,000 to 120,000 clones, with just under 85% appearing a single time and around 6.4% taken by the ten largest. Source material: blood. Source of these receptors: a man younger than 30 in good health. The CDR3 runs from the conserved cysteine through the conserved F or W. Fields, in order: J gene, CDR3 length, V gene, D gene, clone size, CDR3 protein, CDR3 DNA. The D gene is left open where the match is weak. Some rows mark clone size as missing; the rest say once, few, many or name a class of expanded clone.

TRBJ2-5,15,TRBV5-6,.,.,CASSLSPGDVETQYF,TGTGCCAGCAGCTTGTCCCCAGGGGATGTTGAGACCCAGTACTTC
TRBJ2-4,14,TRBV16,.,.,CASSPPGRENIQYF,TGTGCCAGCAGTCCTCCCGGCCGTGAAAACATTCAGTACTTC
TRBJ2-3,16,TRBV4-2,.,.,CASSQDVARGTDTQYF,TGTGCCAGCAGCCAAGACGTCGCGCGGGGCACAGATACGCAGTATTTT
TRBJ2-1,17,TRBV11-2,TRBD2,.,CASSLVFGLAHYNEQFF,TGTGCCAGCAGCTTAGTGTTCGGACTAGCGCACTACAATGAGCAGTTCTTC
TRBJ2-7,22,TRBV7-8,TRBD1,.,CASVDTAVTPLKRDRVSYEQYF,TGTGCCAGCGTAGATACAGCAGTTACCCCCCTAAAGAGGGACAGGGTGTCCTACGAGCAGTACTTC
TRBJ1-6,15,TRBV5-1,.,.,CASSLVQSGGSPLHF,TGCGCCAGCAGCTTGGTACAGAGCGGCGGTTCACCCCTCCACTTT
TRBJ1-1,19,TRBV18,.,.,CASSAPSMRGGGKNTEAFF,TGTGCCAGCTCCGCCCCATCTATGAGGGGAGGTGGGAAGAACACTGAAGCTTTCTTT
TRBJ2-7,15,TRBV7-9,TRBD1,few,CASNPAGTVPYEQYF,TGTGCCAGCAACCCAGCCGGGACAGTACCCTACGAGCAGTACTTC
TRBJ2-3,16,TRBV7-9,TRBD1,.,CASLSPGGQGSDTQYF,TGTGCCAGCCTCTCCCCGGGGGGACAGGGGTCGGATACGCAGTATTTT
TRBJ1-6,13,TRBV6-6,.,few,CASSRDRVLPLHF,TGTGCCAGCAGCCGGGACCGGGTCCTACCCCTCCACTTT
TRBJ1-2,13,TRBV5-6,.,.,CASSLSRNYGYTF,TGTGCCAGCAGCTTATCCAGGAACTATGGCTACACCTTC
TRBJ2-3,19,TRBV28,TRBD2,.,CASSSWSGGPSAFTDTQYF,TGTGCCAGCAGTTCCTGGAGCGGGGGGCCCTCCGCATTCACAGATACGCAGTATTTT
TRBJ2-3,15,TRBV24-1,.,.,CATSDLGDGTDTQYF,TGTGCCACCAGTGATTTGGGGGATGGGACAGATACGCAGTATTTT
TRBJ2-3,17,TRBV5-6,.,.,CASSSMGASAGTDTQYF,TGTGCCAGCAGCTCTATGGGGGCTAGCGCTGGCACAGATACGCAGTATTTT
TRBJ1-4,14,TRBV28,TRBD1,.,CARLKQGYDEKLFF,TGTGCCCGCTTGAAACAGGGGTATGATGAAAAACTGTTTTTT
TRBJ2-2,18,TRBV7-2,.,.,CASSFVPSGSPGAGELFF,TGTGCCAGCAGCTTCGTCCCCTCCGGGTCCCCGGGCGCCGGGGAGCTGTTTTTT
TRBJ1-1,18,TRBV4-1,.,.,CASSQEIEVGVGNTEAFF,TGCGCCAGCAGCCAAGAAATAGAGGTAGGAGTTGGGAACACTGAAGCTTTCTTT
TRBJ2-7,15,TRBV6-5,TRBD2,.,CASSRKTSGGYEQYF,TGTGCCAGCAGCCGGAAGACAAGCGGGGGTTACGAGCAGTACTTC
TRBJ1-4,14,TRBV25-1,TRBD1,once,CASSVSGGTEKLFF,TGTGCCAGCAGTGTTTCAGGGGGCACTGAAAAACTGTTTTTT
TRBJ1-1,14,TRBV5-6,TRBD1,once,CASSSGTANTEAFF,TGTGCCAGCAGCTCCGGGACAGCAAACACTGAAGCTTTCTTT
TRBJ2-3,11,TRBV5-1,TRBD2,.,CASSFGLEEYF,TGCGCCAGCAGCTTTGGACTAGAGGAGTATTTT
TRBJ2-3,16,TRBV7-2,TRBD1,.,CASSQRRQGGTDTQYF,TGTGCCAGCAGCCAACGCCGACAGGGAGGCACAGATACGCAGTATTTT
TRBJ2-7,15,TRBV7-8,.,.,CASSSFWADTYEQYF,TGTGCCAGCAGCTCATTTTGGGCGGATACCTACGAGCAGTACTTC
TRBJ1-1,15,TRBV5-5,TRBD1,.,CASSLTGGANTEAFF,TGTGCCAGCAGCTTAACAGGGGGCGCGAACACTGAAGCTTTCTTT
TRBJ2-3,15,TRBV19,.,.,CASSLGGASTDTQYF,TGTGCCAGTAGTCTGGGGGGGGCTAGCACAGATACGCAGTATTTT
TRBJ1-6,16,TRBV4-3,.,.,CASSQEIQGRGSPLHF,TGCGCCAGCAGCCAAGAAATACAGGGTAGAGGTTCACCCCTCCACTTT
TRBJ2-1,15,TRBV7-2,TRBD2,.,CASSLERGVYNEQFF,TGTGCCAGCAGCTTGGAGCGGGGGGTCTACAATGAGCAGTTCTTC